The entry below gives a single TCR beta chain sequence along with its context. Either two negative PCRs, clearance, or symptom resolution qualified Cohort 3 donors as recovered. The data originate from a study of blood T cell repertoires in COVID-19. Per the original data handling: Cell counts per sample came from amplifying reference gene primers. The data were produced by immunoSEQ multiplex PCR, yet TCRdb's version contains in-frame clones alone and is incomplete. D and trimming were read from the DNA, whereas the V and J calls and clone size are those reported in that table. The sample has about 280,000 clones; roughly nine tenths are singletons. This CDR3 region has 15 residues. V gave up 2 bases and J gave up 2 bases, with 12 bases separating them. CDR1 SGHNT and CDR2 YENEEA come from the germline V gene.

The source material was PBMCs or T cells enriched from blood (not recorded which). The chain employs TRBV11-3 and TRBJ1-1; D is unresolved. The sequence was obtained from a woman aged 60 to 75 who had recovered from COVID-19. The CDR3 protein is CASSLRPQRNTEAFF. In DNA, the CDR3 is TGTGCCAGCAGCTTAAGGCCTCAGCGTAACACTGAAGCTTTCTTT.